This T cell receptor (beta chain) emerged from a study of blood T cell repertoires in COVID-19. Between the trimmed V and J ends, which lost 3 bases and 4 bases, there was a span of 13 bases. CDR1 SGHRS and CDR2 YFSETQ come from the germline V gene. This CDR3 has 15 residues. Measured with immunoSEQ multiplex PCR; TCRdb has only the in-frame clones, and not every one. The sample shows roughly 77,000 clones, 80% to 90% of them seen only once. The sequenced sample was peripheral blood. The chain joins TRBV5-1 to TRBJ1-4; D is possibly TRBD1 (5 bases). The sequence came from a human donor in a cohort sampled during active COVID-19. The CDR3 DNA reads TGCGCCAGCAGCTCCGGGAGGGGCGGTAATGAAAAACTGTTTTTT. It encodes CASSSGRGGNEKLFF.